Listed here are 12 T cell receptor beta chains from one sample, sequenced in a study of CD8 T cells in Susac syndrome. Reverse transcription used roughly 0.45 to 1 ug RNA and random hexamers. TCRdb recomputed calls from the immunoSEQ multiplex PCR reads with MiXCR, one row per CDR3 protein. The repertoire consists of fewer than 85,000 distinct CDR3 sequences, with roughly 94% occurring once and the leading ten covering 0.4% to 0.5%. What was sequenced was CD8+ T cells from PBMCs. Receptors were obtained from a human donor with Susac syndrome.

CDR3 nucleotides: TGTGCCAGCAGCTTTCCCCCGGGACTAGCGGGAGTGGGATCCTACAATGAGCAGTTCTTC. Its translation: CASSFPPGLAGVGSYNEQFF. The gene calls are TRBV13 and TRBJ2-1; TRBD2 matches 14 bases. The V segment lost 3 bases and the J segment 1 base; nucleotides outside the gene matches: 11. The germline CDR1 and CDR2 sequences are PRHDT and FYEKMQ (reference sequence). The CDR3 runs 20 residues.

This rearrangement joins TRBV2 to TRBJ2-5, with a tentative D call TRBD2 (5 bases). The germline V gene has CDR1 SNHLY and CDR2 FYNNEI. V was trimmed by 3 bases and J by 5 bases, leaving 10 bases between them. This CDR3 has 13 amino acids. The chain's CDR3 is CASSEGREETQYF. The CDR3 nucleotides are TGTGCCAGCAGTGAGGGAAGGGAGGAGACCCAGTACTTC.

The rearrangement uses TRBV9 and TRBJ2-1, with TRBD1 identical over 8 bases. CDR1 and CDR2 from the germline V gene are SGDLS and YYNGEE. Trimming removed 4 bases from V and 5 bases from J; junction bases left unmatched: 8. This CDR3 spans 15 amino acids. CDR3 loop: CASSLGQGVNNEQFF. The DNA of the CDR3 is TGTGCCAGCAGCCTCGGACAGGGTGTGAACAATGAGCAGTTCTTC.

The J gene is TRBJ2-5, the V gene TRBV13; unclear D gene. V shed 0 bases and J shed 4 bases, with 12 bases lying between them. Per the germline V gene, CDR1 is PRHDT and CDR2 is FYEKMQ (reference sequence). This CDR3 region has 15 residues. CDR3 in amino acids: CASSLGLNNRETQYF. DNA of the CDR3: TGTGCCAGCAGCTTAGGACTTAACAATAGAGAGACCCAGTACTTC.

This chain uses TRBV9 with TRBJ2-3, with D uncertain. Per the germline V gene, CDR1 is SGDLS and CDR2 is YYNGEE. Trimming removed 0 bases from V and 2 bases from J, with 4 bases in between. The CDR3 extends over 13 amino acids. The CDR3 sequence: CASSVGYTDTQYF. CDR3 nucleotides: TGTGCCAGCAGCGTAGGTTACACAGATACGCAGTATTTT.

The V gene is TRBV27, the J gene TRBJ2-2; TRBD1 is a possible D gene (6 bases). This CDR3 spans 12 amino acids. Trimming shortened V by 5 bases and J by 9 bases, and 10 bases separated the two germline ends. CDR1 is MNHEY, CDR2 SMNVEV, per germline (reference sequence). CDR3 sequence (DNA): TGTGCCAGCAGTCCTACAGGGTGGGAGCTGTTTTTT. Its protein is CASSPTGWELFF.

This chain uses TRBV5-1 with TRBJ2-5, with D unclear. CDR1 SGHRS and CDR2 YFSETQ come from the germline V gene. The V gene lost 3 bases and the J gene lost 7 bases, with 7 bases spanning the gap. CDR3 length: 11 residues. CDR3 amino acids: CASSYDGTQYF. Here the CDR3 DNA reads TGCGCCAGCAGCTACGATGGGACCCAGTACTTC. Full variable domain (missing parts from reference TRBV5-1 and TRBJ2-5): KAGVTQTPRYLIKTRGQQVTLSCSPISGHRSVSWYQQTPGQGLQFLFEYFSETQRNKGNFPGRFSGRQFSNSRSEMNVSTLELGDSALYLCASSYDGTQYFGPGTRLLVL.

V is TRBV14 and J is TRBJ2-5, with D unresolved. The CDR3 consists of 13 residues. From germline, CDR1 is SGHDN and CDR2 FVKESK. Trimming left V 1 base short and J 3 bases short, with 6 bases between. CDR3 sequence (DNA): TGTGCCAGCAGCCAAGGTCTAGAAGAGACCCAGTACTTC. It is translated as CASSQGLEETQYF.

J is TRBJ2-2 and V is TRBV20-1, with D possibly being TRBD1 (6 bases). V lost 5 bases, J lost 3 bases, and 10 bases lay in between. The CDR3 extends over 13 amino acids. The V gene's germline CDR1 is DFQATT and CDR2 SNEGSKA (reference sequence). As DNA, the CDR3 is TGCAGTGCTTTGTCAGGGGACACCGGGGAGCTGTTTTTT. Amino acid sequence: CSALSGDTGELFF.

The V gene is TRBV7-9, the J gene TRBJ2-5; 10 nucleotides agree with TRBD1. V shed 10 bases and J 5 bases; nucleotides not matched to a gene: 10. CDR1 is SEHNR and CDR2 is FQNEAQ in the germline V gene (reference sequence). The CDR3 contains 14 residues. CDR3 protein: CATTLGQGPETQYF. The DNA for the CDR3 is TGTGCCACCACCCTGGGACAGGGGCCGGAGACCCAGTACTTC.

This rearrangement joins TRBV29-1 to TRBJ2-2; D is possibly TRBD2 (5 bases). Germline V gene sequence: CDR1 SQVTM, CDR2 ANQGSEA. This CDR3 has 13 amino acids. V dropped 2 bases and J dropped 6 bases, with 10 bases sitting between them. CDR3: CSVEPGRAGELFF. CDR3 sequence (DNA): TGCAGCGTTGAACCCGGGCGGGCCGGGGAGCTGTTTTTT.

V and J are TRBV27 and TRBJ2-7; D ambiguous. Germline CDR1 and CDR2: MNHEY and SMNVEV (reference sequence). V was pared by 5 bases and J by 5 bases, with 10 bases between. CDR3 size: 12 residues. CDR3 in amino acids: CASSRSRDEQYF. CDR3 nucleotide sequence: TGTGCCAGCAGTCGTAGTAGGGACGAGCAGTACTTC.